This T cell receptor beta chain was obtained from a study of OX40 agonist ivuxolimab in advanced cancers. This table comes from immunoSEQ multiplex PCR, and its TCRdb copy is limited to in-frame clones, with some not included. The sample shows about 110,000 clones, around 93% of them seen only once. Germline CDR1 is SGHNT and CDR2 is YENEEA. Trimming removed 4 bases from V and 4 bases from J, with 11 bases in between. The CDR3 covers 13 residues. This chain links TRBV11-3 with TRBJ2-7, with D uncertain. The material sequenced was CD4+ or CD8+ T cells sorted from blood, taken in a trial of the OX40 agonist ivuxolimab. The sequence derives from an adult with an advanced solid tumor such as melanoma, head and neck, liver or kidney cancer. The CDR3 is CASSSGLGYEQYF. The CDR3 bases are TGTGCCAGCAGCTCCGGGCTTGGTTACGAGCAGTACTTC.